This TCR beta chain is from a study of blood T cells in healthy people across ages. Together with a sample-barcoded 5' primer, a J-beta primer mix was included in a second PCR lasting about 7 to 12 cycles. Using its own MiXCR run on the 5' RACE reads, TCRdb lists one record per CDR3 protein. This repertoire shows almost 1 million distinct CDR3 sequences, 45% to 60% found once; its top ten account for about 22%. For this clonotype: Its antigen remains unidentified.

Study-level findings and limits: Aged donors had fewer naive CD4+ cells and lower diversity than long-lived donors.

V dropped 2 bases and J dropped 1 base, with 15 bases sitting between them. Germline values: CDR1 SGHDN, CDR2 FVKESK. CDR3 length: 16 amino acids. Sequenced: blood. The TCR was taken from a woman between 55 and 75 years old in good health. The genes are TRBV14 and TRBJ2-7; tentatively, D is TRBD1 (6 bases). CDR3 nucleotides: TGTGCCAGCAGCCAACTAACAGGGACGGGGTCCTACGAGCAGTACTTC. This translates into CASSQLTGTGSYEQYF.